Each of the 17 T cell receptor beta chains below was sequenced from the same sample in a study of cytomegalovirus exposure and HLA in healthy donors. The primer mix had 60 Vbeta and 13 Jbeta primers. Method: immunoSEQ multiplex PCR; TCRdb's copy keeps in-frame clones and lacks some. This repertoire includes about 160,000 clones. Sequencing used PBMCs. Source of these receptors: an older woman in good health and CMV-seronegative.

The V call is TRBV4-2, the J call TRBJ2-1; 15 positions agree with TRBD2. Trimming took 4 bases from V and 6 from J; bases not matched to a gene: 4. Germline CDR1 LGHNA, CDR2 YNFKEQ. The CDR3 covers 16 residues. The CDR3 reads CASSRLGLAGGNEQFF. CDR3 sequence (DNA): TGTGCCAGCAGCCGATTGGGACTAGCGGGAGGCAATGAGCAGTTCTTC.

The chain combines TRBV5-1 with TRBJ1-2; D might be TRBD1 (6 bases). The length of the CDR3 is 12 residues. CDR1 is SGHRS and CDR2 is YFSETQ in the germline V gene. V was cut by 4 bases and J by 7 bases, with 11 bases left in between. Here the CDR3 reads CASSHGGSGYTF. The DNA of the CDR3 is TGCGCCAGCAGCCATGGGGGCTCTGGCTACACCTTC.

The chain uses TRBV5-4 and TRBJ2-7; D is possibly TRBD2 (6 bases). The CDR3 contains 15 residues. The V end lost 0 bases, the J end lost 0 bases, and 10 bases lay between the germline ends. The germline V gene has CDR1 SGHNT and CDR2 YYREEE (reference sequence). The CDR3 bases are TGTGCCAGCAGCTTGGGCGCTAGCGTCTCCTACGAGCAGTACTTC. This translates into CASSLGASVSYEQYF. Combining the CDR3 with reference TRBV5-4 and TRBJ2-7 gives the whole variable domain ETGVTQSPTHLIKTRGQQVTLRCSSQSGHNTVSWYQQALGQGPQFIFQYYREEENGRGNFPPRFSGLQFPNYSSELNVNALELDDSALYLCASSLGASVSYEQYFGPGTRLTVT.

The gene calls are TRBV6-1 and TRBJ1-1; tentatively, D is TRBD1 (5 bases). The germline V gene encodes CDR1 MNHNS and CDR2 SASEGT. The CDR3 is 15 amino acids. V was pared by 2 bases and J by 1 base, with 11 bases between. The CDR3 sequence: CASSELTRGNTEAFF. Written as DNA, the CDR3 is TGTGCCAGCAGTGAACTAACAAGGGGGAACACTGAAGCTTTCTTT.

The rearrangement links TRBV21-1 to TRBJ2-7; the table's D call of TRBD2 was not tested on the DNA. TRBV21-1 is reported as a pseudogene. This CDR3 has 17 residues. The CDR3 sequence: CASSTGSKREGRYEQYF. The CDR3, as DNA: TGTGCCAGCAGCACTGGATCGAAGCGGGAGGGCCGTTACGAGCAGTACTTC.

The chain links TRBV9 to TRBJ2-5; no clear D gene. The CDR3 sequence is 14 residues long. The V and J ends lost 0 bases and 1 base respectively, with 7 bases between them. In germline, CDR1 is SGDLS, CDR2 YYNGEE. The DNA of the CDR3 is TGTGCCAGCAGCGTAGGGCCGATCCAAGAGACCCAGTACTTC. Encoded protein: CASSVGPIQETQYF.

This chain uses TRBV6-1 with TRBJ2-7, with 7 bases aligning to TRBD2. The germline V gene has CDR1 MNHNS and CDR2 SASEGT. The CDR3 totals 15 residues. The ends lost 2 bases at V and 5 bases at J; junction bases unmatched: 9. This chain's CDR3 is CASSEIRTSVHEQYF. The CDR3 DNA sequence: TGTGCCAGCAGTGAAATCAGGACTAGTGTCCACGAGCAGTACTTC.

The chain links TRBV20-1 to TRBJ2-7; weak D call: TRBD1 (5 bases). The CDR3 has 11 residues. Trimming removed 5 bases from V and 3 bases from J, with 8 bases in between. Germline CDR1 and CDR2: DFQATT and SNEGSKA (reference sequence). The CDR3 DNA sequence: TGCAGTGCTCCGGACAACTACGAGCAGTACTTC. Protein product: CSAPDNYEQYF.

The chain couples TRBV10-3 to TRBJ2-7; 10 nucleotides match TRBD1. V gave up 10 bases and J gave up 7 bases; unmatched junction bases: 13. Germline CDR1 reads ENHRY; CDR2 reads SYGVKD. The CDR3 runs to 14 residues. CDR3 in DNA: TGTGCCACCGGGACCGGGACAGGGGAGGGTGAGCAGTACTTC. Its protein product is CATGTGTGEGEQYF.

The rearrangement joins TRBV5-1 to TRBJ1-3; D not certain. V was cut by 3 bases and J by 0 bases, with 13 bases left in between. CDR3 size: 16 residues. Germline CDR1 is SGHRS and CDR2 is YFSETQ. The CDR3 DNA reads as TGCGCCAGCAGCTCGGGTCGCCGTACCTCTGGAAACACCATATATTTT. Protein sequence: CASSSGRRTSGNTIYF.

The chain employs TRBV5-5 and TRBJ1-2, with D tentatively TRBD1 (6 bases). The CDR3 loop spans 14 amino acids. The germline V gene has CDR1 SGHKS and CDR2 YYEKEE (reference sequence). V lost 4 bases to trimming and J lost 4 bases, with 14 bases between them. The CDR3 DNA reads TGTGCCAGCAGCCTACAGGGCCCCTCCTATGGCTACACCTTC. It encodes CASSLQGPSYGYTF.

The chain combines TRBV11-2 with TRBJ2-7; D is unclear. Germline-derived CDR1 and CDR2 are SGHAT and FQNNGV. The CDR3 has 14 amino acids. Trimming left V 4 bases short and J 3 bases short, with 13 bases between. The CDR3 DNA reads as TGTGCCAGCAGCTCCTACTCCCGAAGCTACGAGCAGTACTTC. Its translation: CASSSYSRSYEQYF.

The V gene is TRBV10-2, the J gene TRBJ1-1; 8 nucleotides line up with TRBD1. The length of the CDR3 is 15 residues. V shed 4 bases and J 2 bases; nucleotides not matched to a gene: 6. Germline lookup yields CDR1 WSHSY and CDR2 SAAADI. The CDR3 coding sequence is TGCGCCAGCAGTGCCAGGGGGCTGGGTAACACTGAAGCTTTCTTT. It codes for CASSARGLGNTEAFF.

The chain joins TRBV5-1 to TRBJ1-1; 11 bases map to TRBD1. V shed 2 bases and J 4 bases; nucleotides not matched to a gene: 7. Germline assignment: CDR1 SGHRS and CDR2 YFSETQ. CDR3 size: 16 residues. In DNA form, the CDR3 reads TGCGCCAGCAGCTTACGGACAGGGGGCGAGAGCACTGAAGCTTTCTTT. Its translation is CASSLRTGGESTEAFF. Complete variable domain (other parts from reference TRBV5-1 and TRBJ1-1): KAGVTQTPRYLIKTRGQQVTLSCSPISGHRSVSWYQQTPGQGLQFLFEYFSETQRNKGNFPGRFSGRQFSNSRSEMNVSTLELGDSALYLCASSLRTGGESTEAFFGQGTRLTVV.

This chain joins TRBV7-6 and TRBJ2-3, with a tentative D call TRBD2 (6 bases). Germline lookup yields CDR1 SGHVS and CDR2 FNYEAQ. The CDR3 is 14 residues long. V lost 1 base and J lost 4, with 9 bases in between. CDR3 in DNA: TGTGCCAGCAGCTTAGTAGGGGAGGCAGATACGCAGTATTTT. It codes for CASSLVGEADTQYF.

With respect to this clone: Other nucleotide sequences in the sample specify the same CDR3. V and J are TRBV9 and TRBJ2-6, with a possible D match to TRBD2 (5 bases). Trimming stripped 4 bases from V and 1 base from J, with 18 bases between. CDR3 length: 18 amino acids. CDR1 is SGDLS, CDR2 YYNGEE, per germline. The CDR3 nucleotides read TGTGCCAGCAGCATTCGGACTGGAGGTCCTTCTGGGGCCAACGTCCTGACTTTC. It is translated as CASSIRTGGPSGANVLTF.

This chain links TRBV14 with TRBJ2-7, with D perhaps TRBD1 (5 bases). There are 15 residues in the CDR3. The V and J ends lost 1 base and 1 base respectively, with 11 bases between them. Per the germline V gene, CDR1 is SGHDN and CDR2 is FVKESK. Here the CDR3 DNA reads TGTGCCAGCAGCCAAGTCTGGGGCACTTCCTACGAGCAGTACTTC. It yields the protein CASSQVWGTSYEQYF.